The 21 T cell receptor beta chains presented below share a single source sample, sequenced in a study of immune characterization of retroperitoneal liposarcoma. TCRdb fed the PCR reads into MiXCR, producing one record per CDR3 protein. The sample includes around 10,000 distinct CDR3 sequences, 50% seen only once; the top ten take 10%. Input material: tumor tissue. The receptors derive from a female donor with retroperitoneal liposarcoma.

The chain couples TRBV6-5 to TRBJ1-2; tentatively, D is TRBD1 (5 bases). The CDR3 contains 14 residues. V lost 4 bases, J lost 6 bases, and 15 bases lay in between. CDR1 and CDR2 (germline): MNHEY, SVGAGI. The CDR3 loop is CASSSQIQGDGYTF. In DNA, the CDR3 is TGTGCCAGCAGTTCCCAGATCCAGGGTGATGGCTACACCTTC.

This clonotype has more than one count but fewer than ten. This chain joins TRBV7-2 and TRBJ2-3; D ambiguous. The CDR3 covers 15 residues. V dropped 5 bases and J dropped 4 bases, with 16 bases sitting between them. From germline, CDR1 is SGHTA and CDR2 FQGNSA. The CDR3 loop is CASSADSGGADTQYF. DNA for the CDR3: TGTGCCAGCAGCGCCGACTCGGGCGGAGCAGATACGCAGTATTTT.

The CDR3 DNA reads TGTGCCAGCAGCCCAGGCAATACTGGGACTATTAGGGGAAGGGGTCTCTACAATGAGCAGTTCTTC. This sequence encodes CASSPGNTGTIRGRGLYNEQFF. V and J are TRBV6-1 and TRBJ2-1, with 7 bases fitting TRBD2. The CDR3 consists of 22 residues. V lost 6 bases, J lost 3 bases, and 29 bases stayed unmatched. CDR1 MNHNS and CDR2 SASEGT come from the germline V gene.

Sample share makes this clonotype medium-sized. The CDR3 DNA reads TGTGCCAGCAGCATTCCGGGAGGGAACTACGAGCAGTACTTC. Its translation is CASSIPGGNYEQYF. The V and J genes are TRBV11-3 and TRBJ2-1; 8 bases map to TRBD2. The J call may not be correct, given that the DNA end is closer to TRBJ2-7. The CDR3 totals 14 residues. Germline lookup yields CDR1 SGHNT and CDR2 YENEEA.

The CDR3 spells CASSSAGWGQNTEAFF. The CDR3 region has the DNA TGTGCCAGCAGTTCCGCGGGGTGGGGACAGAACACTGAAGCTTTCTTT. The rearrangement links TRBV6-5 to TRBJ1-1; a possible D gene is TRBD1 (6 bases). V was trimmed by 4 bases and J by 1 base, leaving 16 bases between them. Germline loops: CDR1 MNHEY, CDR2 SVGAGI. The CDR3 spans 16 residues.

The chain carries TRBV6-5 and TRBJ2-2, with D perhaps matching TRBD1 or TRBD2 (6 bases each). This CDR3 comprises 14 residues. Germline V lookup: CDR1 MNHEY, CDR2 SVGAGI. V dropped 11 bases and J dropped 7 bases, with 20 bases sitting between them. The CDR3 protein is CALMPRQDYGELFF. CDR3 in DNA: TGTGCCCTTATGCCTCGACAGGACTACGGGGAGCTGTTTTTT.

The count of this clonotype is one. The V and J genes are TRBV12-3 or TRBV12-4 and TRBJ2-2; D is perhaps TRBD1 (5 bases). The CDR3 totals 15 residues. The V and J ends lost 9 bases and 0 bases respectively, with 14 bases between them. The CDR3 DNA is TGTGCCAGTCGTCGACAGCTCGCGAACACCGGGGAGCTGTTTTTT. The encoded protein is CASRRQLANTGELFF.

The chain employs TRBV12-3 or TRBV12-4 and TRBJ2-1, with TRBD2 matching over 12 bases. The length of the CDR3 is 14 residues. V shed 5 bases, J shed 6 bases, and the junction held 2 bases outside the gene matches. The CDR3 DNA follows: TGTGCCAGCAGTGGACTAGCGGGATTCAATGAGCAGTTCTTC. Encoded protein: CASSGLAGFNEQFF.

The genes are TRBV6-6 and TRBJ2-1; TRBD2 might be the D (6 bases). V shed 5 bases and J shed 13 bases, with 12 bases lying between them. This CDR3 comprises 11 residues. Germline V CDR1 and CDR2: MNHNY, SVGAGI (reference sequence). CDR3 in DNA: TGTGCCAGCAGTAGCCGGGAGACCCAGTTCTTC. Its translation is CASSSRETQFF.

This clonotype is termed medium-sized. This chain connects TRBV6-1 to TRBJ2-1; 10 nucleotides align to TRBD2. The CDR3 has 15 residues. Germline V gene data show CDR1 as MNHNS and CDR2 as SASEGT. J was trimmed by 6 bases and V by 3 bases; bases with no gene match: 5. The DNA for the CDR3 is TGTGCCAGCAGTGATTTGAGCGGGGGGGCCAATGAGCAGTTCTTC. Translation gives CASSDLSGGANEQFF.

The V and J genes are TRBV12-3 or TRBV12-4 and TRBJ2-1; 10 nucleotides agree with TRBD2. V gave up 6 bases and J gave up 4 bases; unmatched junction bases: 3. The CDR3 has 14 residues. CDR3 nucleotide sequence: TGTGCCAGCAGCCCTAGCGGGGGATACAATGAGCAGTTCTTC. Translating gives CASSPSGGYNEQFF.

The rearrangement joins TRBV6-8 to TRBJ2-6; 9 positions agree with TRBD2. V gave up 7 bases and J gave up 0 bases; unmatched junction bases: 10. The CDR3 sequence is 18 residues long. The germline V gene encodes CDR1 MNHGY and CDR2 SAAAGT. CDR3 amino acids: CASTPRGSGSSGANVLTF. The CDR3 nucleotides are TGTGCCAGCACTCCGAGAGGTAGCGGGAGCTCTGGGGCCAACGTCCTGACTTTC.

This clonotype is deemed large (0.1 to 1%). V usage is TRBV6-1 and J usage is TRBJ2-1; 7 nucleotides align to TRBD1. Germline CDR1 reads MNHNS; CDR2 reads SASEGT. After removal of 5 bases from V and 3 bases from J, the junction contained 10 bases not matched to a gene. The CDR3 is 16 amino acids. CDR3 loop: CASSKWGQPDYNEQFF. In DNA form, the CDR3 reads TGTGCCAGCAGTAAGTGGGGACAGCCCGACTACAATGAGCAGTTCTTC.

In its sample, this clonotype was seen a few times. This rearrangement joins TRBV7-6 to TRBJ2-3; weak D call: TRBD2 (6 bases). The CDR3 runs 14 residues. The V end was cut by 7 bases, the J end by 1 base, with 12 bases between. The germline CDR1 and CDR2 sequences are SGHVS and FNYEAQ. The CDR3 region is CASTGESGTDTQYF. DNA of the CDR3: TGTGCCAGCACGGGAGAGAGCGGCACAGATACGCAGTATTTT.

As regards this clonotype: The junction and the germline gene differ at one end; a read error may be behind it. This chain's CDR3 is CASILKGQETQYF. The CDR3 DNA reads as TGTGCCAGCATTTTAAAGGGCCAAGAGACCCAGTACTTC. This chain links TRBV12-3 or TRBV12-4 with TRBJ2-7; D unclear. The end of the DNA is better explained by TRBJ2-5, so the J call may be wrong. This CDR3 is 13 amino acids long.

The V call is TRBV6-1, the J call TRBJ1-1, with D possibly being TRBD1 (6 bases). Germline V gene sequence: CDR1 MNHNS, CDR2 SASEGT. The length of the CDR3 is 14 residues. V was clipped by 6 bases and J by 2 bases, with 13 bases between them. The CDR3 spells CASSRDKENTEAFF. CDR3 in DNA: TGTGCCAGCAGCCGGGACAAGGAAAACACTGAAGCTTTCTTT.

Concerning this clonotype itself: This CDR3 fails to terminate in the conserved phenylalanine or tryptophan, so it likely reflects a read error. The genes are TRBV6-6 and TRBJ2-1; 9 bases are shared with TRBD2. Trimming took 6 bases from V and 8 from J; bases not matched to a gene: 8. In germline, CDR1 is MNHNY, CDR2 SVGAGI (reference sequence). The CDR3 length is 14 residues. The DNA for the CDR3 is TGTGCCAGCAGGCCCGGGCGGGAGGGCTATGAGCAGTTCCTC. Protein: CASRPGREGYEQFL.

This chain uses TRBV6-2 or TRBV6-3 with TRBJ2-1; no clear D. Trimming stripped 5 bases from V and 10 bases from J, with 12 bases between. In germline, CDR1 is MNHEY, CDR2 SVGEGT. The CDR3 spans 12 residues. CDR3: CASSDMDPEQFF. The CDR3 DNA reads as TGTGCCAGCAGTGACATGGATCCCGAGCAGTTCTTC.

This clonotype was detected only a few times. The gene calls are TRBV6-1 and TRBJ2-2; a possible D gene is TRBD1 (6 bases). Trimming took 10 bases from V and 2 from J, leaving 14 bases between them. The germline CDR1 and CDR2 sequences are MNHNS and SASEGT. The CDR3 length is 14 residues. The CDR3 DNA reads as TGTGCCACCTTGACAGGCCTAAACACCGGGGAGCTGTTTTTT. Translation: CATLTGLNTGELFF.

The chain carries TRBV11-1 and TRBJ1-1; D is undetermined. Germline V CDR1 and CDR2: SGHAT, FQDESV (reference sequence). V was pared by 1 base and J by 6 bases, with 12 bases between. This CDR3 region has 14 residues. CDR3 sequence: CASSLDFRVAEAFF. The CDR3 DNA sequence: TGTGCCAGCAGCTTAGATTTTCGGGTTGCTGAAGCTTTCTTT.

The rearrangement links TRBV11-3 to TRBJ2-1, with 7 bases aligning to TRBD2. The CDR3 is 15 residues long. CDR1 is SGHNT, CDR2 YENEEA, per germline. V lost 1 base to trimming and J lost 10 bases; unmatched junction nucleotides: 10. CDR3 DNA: TGTGCCAGCAGCTTAGTCGGCGGGAGCAGGTACGAGCAGTTCTTC. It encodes CASSLVGGSRYEQFF.